The entry below describes one T cell receptor beta chain. Clones were sequenced by immunoSEQ multiplex PCR, and TCRdb holds only the in-frame ones, with some missing. The sample includes some 50,000 clones, 75% to 85% of them seen just once. This CDR3 has 15 amino acids. V lost 6 bases, J lost 4 bases, and 9 bases stayed unmatched. Germline assignment: CDR1 MNHNY and CDR2 SVGAGI (reference sequence). This entry belongs to a study of blood T cell repertoires in COVID-19. Turning to the study itself: Samples representing acute and convalescent COVID-19 were sourced from the United States, Italy and Spain. Nucleic acid was either cDNA or gDNA, and it came from T cells, B-cell-depleted T cells, or PBMCs.

The sequence was obtained from a man older than 75 in a cohort sampled during active COVID-19. The gene calls are TRBV6-6 and TRBJ2-5; 9 positions match TRBD1. The sample consisted of peripheral blood. CDR3 nucleotide sequence: TGTGCCAGCAGGGACACAGGGGGCGCTGGAGAGACCCAGTACTTC. Protein sequence: CASRDTGGAGETQYF.